A selection of T cell receptor beta chains follows, all from one sample in a study of shared clonotypes between healthy human individuals. Clones were read by immunoSEQ multiplex PCR, and TCRdb kept only the in-frame ones, dropping some. Counted here are a few million clones, 90% to 95% occurring once; the ten biggest clones make up 1.5% to 2%. Sequenced material: naive CD8+ T cells from PBMCs. The receptors here all came from a man in his late teens or twenties in good health. Some clones in this sample may be carry-over from other donors' samples. The CDR3 runs from the conserved cysteine through the conserved F or W. The order of the fields is CDR3 length, V gene, J gene, clone size, CDR3 protein. The listing skips clone size in some rows; elsewhere it reads once, few, many or a size class.

16,TRBV11-2,TRBJ2-7,.,CASSLDLQGPSYEQYF
16,TRBV12-5,TRBJ2-5,.,CASGSADGLAWETQYF
15,TRBV4-1,TRBJ2-1,.,CASSVRGLDQNEQFF
16,TRBV27,TRBJ2-7,.,CASSLFRDRVFYEQYF
15,TRBV5-8,TRBJ1-5,.,CASSLGENSNQPQHF
11,TRBV29-1,TRBJ2-1,once,CSATGHNEQFF
14,TRBV5-8,TRBJ2-7,.,CASSEWGLDYEQYF
11,TRBV27,TRBJ2-1,few,CASSSDWEQFF
16,TRBV6-5,TRBJ1-5,once,CASSYSRVRGDQPQHF
12,TRBV5-1,TRBJ2-7,.,CASSWGSYEQYF
14,TRBV13,TRBJ1-2,.,CASSVRQGNYGYTF
15,TRBV25-1,TRBJ2-2,.,CASSSTGETTGELFF
15,TRBV6-1,TRBJ2-7,.,CASSALAGGFDEQYF
15,TRBV11-2,TRBJ2-1,.,CASSLILAGGNEQFF
14,TRBV19,TRBJ2-7,.,CASSISGSSWEQYF
14,TRBV6-1,TRBJ2-7,.,CASSIRQASYEQYF
14,TRBV27,TRBJ2-5,.,CASSEGGRQETQYF
14,TRBV19,TRBJ1-5,.,CASSLGQGNQPQHF
15,TRBV28,TRBJ1-1,.,CASSSSGLVNTEAFF
13,TRBV15,TRBJ2-2,.,CATSRGDSGELFF
15,TRBV6-1,TRBJ2-3,.,CASSEDIMAGFTQYF
14,TRBV27,TRBJ2-7,once,CASRTLRGAGEQYF
12,TRBV7-2,TRBJ2-1,.,CASSSAGNEQFF
16,TRBV28,TRBJ2-2,.,CASSLVGSWNTGELFF
14,TRBV4-2,TRBJ2-5,.,CASSPRRAGGTQYF
19,TRBV6-1,TRBJ2-5,.,CASSGRTELAGAPSETQYF
14,TRBV6-5,TRBJ2-7,.,CASSWTRGVDEQYF
13,TRBV9,TRBJ2-2,.,CASSPRLDGELFF
14,TRBV2,TRBJ1-1,.,CASSERRVDTEAFF
17,TRBV28,TRBJ2-3,.,CASSLFRPTSVTDTQYF
12,TRBV5-6,TRBJ1-1,.,CASSLEGVEAFF
15,TRBV19,TRBJ1-1,.,CASTQGQGAYTEAFF
17,TRBV11-2,TRBJ2-7,.,CASSPEPSGRYGYEQYF
16,TRBV13,TRBJ2-1,once,CASSPQGARGSNEQFF
13,TRBV28,TRBJ1-2,.,CASSLGPDYGYTF
15,TRBV7-9,TRBJ2-5,.,CASSPRDRGQETQYF
16,TRBV5-4,TRBJ2-7,.,CASSPGRRTGAYEQYF
16,TRBV4-1,TRBJ2-1,.,CASSQVTRETRNEQFF
15,TRBV28,TRBJ2-7,.,CASTPGVGSAYEQYF
17,TRBV4-1,TRBJ2-1,.,CASSQDGESPSYNEQFF
15,TRBV14,TRBJ1-2,.,CASSQVRGPAVGYTF
12,TRBV30,TRBJ2-1,.,CAWNPGGGEQFF
14,TRBV30,TRBJ2-1,.,CAWSSVSGVFEQFF
15,TRBV5-1,TRBJ1-5,few,CASSLGQGGNQPQHF
17,TRBV30,TRBJ1-1,.,CAWTFSPDRAILTEAFF
16,TRBV15,TRBJ2-4,.,CATSDLARGRGNIQYF
13,TRBV19,TRBJ2-2,.,CATQLLNTGELFF
13,TRBV19,TRBJ1-4,.,CASRRRTNEKLFF
14,TRBV19,TRBJ2-5,.,CASSLREARETQYF
16,TRBV5-8,TRBJ2-7,.,CASILLGEGTAYEQYF
14,TRBV14,TRBJ2-2,.,CASSPTGYTGELFF
12,TRBV2,TRBJ2-7,.,CASTEGSYEQYF
15,TRBV5-6,TRBJ1-1,.,CASSPRDRGISEAFF
16,TRBV19,TRBJ2-4,.,CASSPDRGKVKNIQYF
14,TRBV29-1,TRBJ1-5,.,CSVEVGGGGQPQHF